This T cell receptor (beta chain) was found in a study of T cell repertoires in cytomegalovirus infection (dated by TCRdb to the late 2010s). Regarding the study in general: Recently identified HLA-C-restricted CMV epitopes, whose presentation resists viral immunomodulation, were targeted by peptide stimulations together with well-studied HLA-B-restricted epitopes. Because public TCR beta signatures pointed to carriage of CMV infection together with the matching HLA type, the HLA type of each donor mattered for the analysis.

The treatment or condition label for this specimen denotes: in vitro stimulation with specific CMV peptide epitopes to enrich CMV-specific T cells. Beyond this particular receptor, the publication reports: In the ex vivo response, HLA-C-restricted CMV-specific TCR beta clonotypes were dominant, and in two of eight donors the single most frequent clonotype came from this HLA-C-restricted group. Cumulative frequency of public TCR beta family members discriminated carriers of CMV infection plus the relevant HLA type in this cohort and an independent 352-donor cohort.

Sequencing used an Illumina HiSeq 1500. TCRdb handled the public reads itself, with Q25 trimming in fastp and clone calling in MiXCR, and kept productive beta chains. Every CDR3 protein is listed once, alongside the most common genes and DNA of its rows. For this sample there are 100,000 to 150,000 distinct CDR3 sequences; around 32% appear just once. The ten most abundant clones make up roughly 58% of the sample. In the case of this clonotype: It has no known antigen specificity. Nothing much larger sits one base from this clone, and base qualities are not available.

The sequencing used CD8+ T cells from cultured PBMCs, collected from culture after CMV antigen stimulation. This clonotype was obtained from a human donor in good health (CMV status not recorded). Some clones in this sample may be carry-over from other donors' samples.

The DNA sequence reads TGTGCCATCCGTCCCCAGGGCGGCACCGGGGAGCTGTTTTTT. This sequence encodes CAIRPQGGTGELFF. The receptor chain draws on TRBV10-3 and TRBJ2-2; the best D guess is TRBD1, with 5 bases matching. Deletion took 8 bases off V and 4 bases off J, with a span of 14 bases between the germline ends. The germline V gene provides CDR1 ENHRY and CDR2 SYGVKD. The CDR3 numbers 14 residues from cysteine through phenylalanine. Solely the CDR3 DNA is kept, with 42 bases framed from the first base.